Each of the 28 T cell receptor beta chains below was sequenced from the same sample in a study of yellow fever vaccine responses in identical twins. TCRdb recomputed calls from the RT-PCR reads with MiXCR, one row per CDR3 protein. In the table there are 950 to 1,100 distinct CDR3 sequences, around four fifths of which are singletons. Sequenced here: T cells from blood (PBMCs), unsorted or a sorted subset (not recorded which), sampled before or after yellow fever vaccination (not recorded which). The receptors come from a woman aged 18-29 years who received the yellow fever vaccine.

The gene calls are TRBV2 and TRBJ2-7, with a weak D call TRBD2 (6 bases). This CDR3 has 14 amino acids. V lost 4 bases, J lost 5 bases, and 15 bases lay in between. The germline V gene has CDR1 SNHLY and CDR2 FYNNEI. CDR3 in amino acids: CASSGPTRLNEQYF. DNA of the CDR3: TGTGCCAGCAGTGGACCGACTAGGCTCAACGAGCAGTACTTC.

The V call is TRBV11-3, the J call TRBJ2-1; maybe TRBD2 (5 bases). Germline CDR1 SGHNT, CDR2 YENEEA. The CDR3 has 14 amino acids. The V and J ends lost 1 base and 1 base respectively, with 5 bases between them. The CDR3 reads CASSLGESYNEQFF. CDR3 nucleotides: TGTGCCAGCAGCTTAGGGGAGTCCTACAATGAGCAGTTCTTC.

J is TRBJ2-1 and V is TRBV4-2; 7 positions match TRBD1. The CDR3 loop spans 14 amino acids. In germline, CDR1 is LGHNA, CDR2 YNFKEQ. J was trimmed by 5 bases and V by 1 base; bases with no gene match: 2. CDR3 nucleotide sequence: TGTGCCAGCAGCCAAGGAGACAGGGACAATGAGCAGTTCTTC. Translation gives CASSQGDRDNEQFF.

V gene TRBV11-3 combines with J gene TRBJ2-1, with 16 bases that match TRBD2. Germline V gene data show CDR1 as SGHNT and CDR2 as YENEEA. Germline trimming cut 5 bases from V and 8 bases from J; bases unmatched to any gene: 9. There are 17 residues in the CDR3. CDR3 region: CASSKRGLAGGPDEQFF. In DNA form, the CDR3 reads TGTGCCAGCAGCAAACGGGGACTAGCGGGAGGGCCTGATGAGCAGTTCTTC.

The rearrangement links TRBV20-1 to TRBJ2-7; D gene ambiguous. Germline V gives CDR1 DFQATT, CDR2 SNEGSKA (reference sequence). The V and J ends lost 4 bases and 0 bases respectively, with 19 bases between them. The CDR3 loop spans 16 amino acids. CDR3 bases: TGCAGTGCTAAGGACCAATACAGCACCAGCTCCTACGAGCAGTACGTC. Its translation is CSAKDQYSTSSYEQYV.

J is TRBJ1-1 and V is TRBV12-5; D is uncertain. Germline values: CDR1 LGHNT, CDR2 FRNRAP. The germline V and J ends were trimmed by 7 bases and 0 bases, with 12 bases remaining between them. This CDR3 is built from 14 residues. The CDR3 sequence: CASVRVSVNTEAFF. In DNA, the CDR3 is TGTGCTAGTGTCCGGGTAAGCGTGAACACTGAAGCTTTCTTT.

This chain joins TRBV11-1 and TRBJ2-2; TRBD2 might be the D (6 bases). Germline CDR1 is SGHAT and CDR2 is FQDESV (reference sequence). The CDR3 sequence is 14 residues long. The V and J ends lost 3 bases and 1 base respectively, with 6 bases between them. Here the CDR3 DNA reads TGTGCCAGCAGCTTTAGCGGGAACACCGGGGAGCTGTTTTTT. This encodes CASSFSGNTGELFF. Filled out from reference TRBV11-1 and TRBJ2-2, the complete variable domain reads EAEVAQSPRYKITEKSQAVAFWCDPISGHATLYWYRQILGQGPELLVQFQDESVVDDSQLPKDRFSAERLKGVDSTLKIQPAELGDSAMYLCASSFSGNTGELFFGEGSRLTVL.

V usage is TRBV10-3 and J usage is TRBJ2-1; no definite D call. The length of the CDR3 is 14 residues. Germline CDR1 ENHRY, CDR2 SYGVKD. V lost 0 bases, J lost 8 bases, and 11 bases lay in between. Here the CDR3 reads CAISESMGSDEQFF. The CDR3 DNA reads as TGTGCCATCAGTGAGTCGATGGGTTCGGATGAGCAGTTCTTC.

The V call is TRBV11-2, the J call TRBJ2-3; D gene ambiguous. The CDR3 length is 13 residues. The V gene's germline CDR1 is SGHAT and CDR2 FQNNGV. Trimming stripped 2 bases from V and 7 bases from J, with 10 bases between. Here the CDR3 DNA reads TGTGCCAGCAGCTTAATAGCCCACCATACGCAGTATTTT. Translation: CASSLIAHHTQYF.

The table lists this clonotype with a few counts. The V and J genes are TRBV10-3 and TRBJ1-2; maybe TRBD1 (5 bases). The CDR3 sequence is 13 residues long. Trimming shortened V by 4 bases and J by 8 bases, and 14 bases separated the two germline ends. Germline CDR1 reads ENHRY; CDR2 reads SYGVKD. CDR3 sequence: CAISATVTEGYTF. For the CDR3, the DNA is TGTGCCATCAGTGCGACAGTAACCGAAGGCTACACCTTC.

The gene calls are TRBV12-3 or TRBV12-4 and TRBJ1-6; D is uncertain. The CDR3 contains 13 residues. Trimming shortened V by 6 bases and J by 5 bases, and 8 bases separated the two germline ends. The CDR3 DNA reads as TGTGCCAGCAGGGCAGACCATAATTCACCCCTCCACTTT. Its translation: CASRADHNSPLHF.

This clonotype was counted only a few times. The chain carries TRBV3-1 and TRBJ2-3, with 8 nucleotides matching TRBD2. Trimming removed 2 bases from V and 1 base from J; junction bases left unmatched: 2. Germline loops: CDR1 LGHDT, CDR2 YNNKEL (reference sequence). The CDR3 length is 15 residues. The DNA of the CDR3 is TGTGCCAGCAGCCAAATTAGCGGGGGCACAGATACGCAGTATTTT. This translates into CASSQISGGTDTQYF.

In this sample, this clonotype turned up a few times. The chain has TRBV11-3 and TRBJ2-3, with D hard to call. The CDR3 totals 15 residues. Trimming removed 2 bases at V and 0 bases at J, with 9 bases between. Germline CDR1 is SGHNT and CDR2 is YENEEA. The DNA of the CDR3 is TGTGCCAGCAGCTTACAGATTTCTAGCACAGATACGCAGTATTTT. Protein sequence: CASSLQISSTDTQYF.

The chain links TRBV29-1 to TRBJ2-2, with TRBD2 matching over 10 bases. CDR3 length: 14 residues. Germline-derived CDR1 and CDR2 are SQVTM and ANQGSEA. J was trimmed by 4 bases and V by 6 bases; bases with no gene match: 5. The DNA for the CDR3 is TGCAGCGTCGGGACTAGCGTGGGCACCGGGGAGCTGTTTTTT. Translation: CSVGTSVGTGELFF.

The sample holds a few counts of this clonotype. The rearrangement joins TRBV11-2 to TRBJ2-5; TRBD2 matches 14 bases. This CDR3 spans 16 amino acids. With 5 bases clipped from V and 7 bases from J, the junction kept 9 bases outside the gene matches. The V gene's germline CDR1 is SGHAT and CDR2 FQNNGV. CDR3 amino acids: CASSARLAGGYLTQYF. The CDR3 coding sequence is TGTGCCAGCAGCGCCCGACTAGCGGGGGGGTATTTGACCCAGTACTTC.

The CDR3 loop reads CAISRSGNTEAFF. The CDR3 DNA follows: TGTGCCATCAGTCGATCGGGGAACACTGAAGCTTTCTTT. The chain is built from TRBV10-3 and TRBJ1-1; unclear D gene. This CDR3 is 13 amino acids long. Germline values: CDR1 ENHRY, CDR2 SYGVKD. Trimming pared 5 bases from V and 1 base from J, leaving 8 bases between.

This clonotype was detected only a few times. This chain connects TRBV4-3 to TRBJ2-7; D call uncertain. Deletions cut 0 bases from V and 4 bases from J, with 7 bases between. CDR3 length equals 13 residues. Germline CDR1 is LGHNA and CDR2 is YSLEER. The CDR3 sequence is CASSQDGPYEQYF. The DNA of the CDR3 is TGCGCCAGCAGCCAAGACGGACCTTACGAGCAGTACTTC.

CDR3 sequence: CASSSSHGVNTIYF. The CDR3 DNA reads TGTGCCAGCAGCTCCTCCCATGGGGTAAACACCATATATTTT. The chain combines TRBV11-1 with TRBJ1-3, with D uncertain. Per the germline V gene, CDR1 is SGHAT and CDR2 is FQDESV (reference sequence). V dropped 4 bases and J dropped 6 bases, with 13 bases sitting between them. This CDR3 spans 14 amino acids.

CDR3 nucleotides: TGTGCCAGCAGCTTAGATGGGAAGACCCAGTACTTC. It yields the protein CASSLDGKTQYF. The chain recombines TRBV7-6 with TRBJ2-5, with D unclear. V lost 1 base and J lost 6, with 6 bases in between. CDR1 is SGHVS, CDR2 FNYEAQ, per germline. The CDR3 length is 12 residues.

The chain couples TRBV18 to TRBJ1-1; D uncertain. The length of the CDR3 is 15 residues. Trimming shortened V by 0 bases and J by 1 base, and 9 bases separated the two germline ends. From germline, CDR1 is KGHSH and CDR2 LQKENI. DNA of the CDR3: TGTGCCAGCTCACCACCTGGTAACACGAACACTGAAGCTTTCTTT. It encodes CASSPPGNTNTEAFF. The full variable domain, its missing parts supplied by reference TRBV18 and TRBJ1-1, is NAGVMQNPRHLVRRRGQEARLRCSPMKGHSHVYWYRQLPEEGLKFMVYLQKENIIDESGMPKERFSAEFPKEGPSILRIQQVVRGDSAAYFCASSPPGNTNTEAFFGQGTRLTVV.

The chain recombines TRBV10-3 with TRBJ2-1, with 15 bases aligning to TRBD2. Germline V gene lookup returns CDR1 ENHRY and CDR2 SYGVKD. Trimming took 5 bases from V and 8 from J; bases not matched to a gene: 4. The CDR3 runs to 15 residues. Here the CDR3 DNA reads TGTGCCATCAGTAGGACTAGCGGGAGGGCGGATGAGCAGTTCTTC. This translates into CAISRTSGRADEQFF.

The genes are TRBV15 and TRBJ2-2; 7 bases fit TRBD2. This CDR3 region has 16 residues. Germline trimming cut 6 bases from V and 2 bases from J; bases unmatched to any gene: 9. Per the germline V gene, CDR1 is LNHNV and CDR2 is YYDKDF (reference sequence). DNA for the CDR3: TGTGCCACCAGACGGTTCGCTAGCGGAAACACCGGGGAGCTGTTTTTT. This translates into CATRRFASGNTGELFF.

The CDR3 protein is CASSPRDSGVIQYF. CDR3 coding DNA: TGTGCCAGCAGCCCCAGGGACTCCGGGGTCATTCAGTACTTC. The rearrangement joins TRBV4-2 to TRBJ2-4, with D tentatively TRBD2 (6 bases). CDR1 and CDR2 (germline): LGHNA, YNFKEQ. V was shortened by 4 bases and J by 9 bases, with 16 bases between the two germline ends. The CDR3 extends over 14 amino acids.

The gene calls are TRBV7-9 and TRBJ2-7, with 8 nucleotides matching TRBD1. CDR3 length: 14 amino acids. After removal of 2 bases from V and 5 bases from J, the junction contained 5 bases not matched to a gene. CDR1 and CDR2 (germline): SEHNR, FQNEAQ (reference sequence). CDR3 loop: CASSLPAGGNEQYF. The DNA for the CDR3 is TGTGCCAGCAGCTTACCCGCAGGGGGCAACGAGCAGTACTTC.

The V and J genes are TRBV4-1 and TRBJ1-2; possible D gene TRBD1, 6 bases. The V end lost 4 bases, the J end lost 2 bases, and 14 bases lay between the germline ends. The germline gives CDR1 MGHRA, CDR2 YSYEKL. The CDR3 has 15 residues. CDR3 nucleotide sequence: TGCGCCAGCAGCCCCAGGGGTCAGGGGAACTATGGCTACACCTTC. It codes for CASSPRGQGNYGYTF.

V usage is TRBV3-1 and J usage is TRBJ2-2; 8 bases line up with TRBD2. V lost 4 bases, J lost 9 bases, and 10 bases stayed unmatched. CDR1 and CDR2 from the germline V gene are LGHDT and YNNKEL (reference sequence). The CDR3 extends over 15 amino acids. CDR3 region: CASSPPGGGGRELFF. For the CDR3, the DNA is TGTGCCAGCAGCCCCCCGGGGGGGGGCGGAAGGGAGCTGTTTTTT.

J is TRBJ1-5 and V is TRBV10-1; unclear D gene. The CDR3 runs 16 residues. V dropped 9 bases and J dropped 4 bases, with 22 bases sitting between them. Germline CDR1 is WNHNN and CDR2 is SYGVQD (reference sequence). The DNA of the CDR3 is TGCGCCAGATCCCAAGGAGGCATGCAAAATAATCAGCCCCAGCATTTT. Protein: CARSQGGMQNNQPQHF.

This sequence joins TRBV6-5 and TRBJ1-1, with D unclear. The CDR3 is 14 residues long. V dropped 1 base and J dropped 4 bases, with 10 bases sitting between them. Per germline, CDR1 MNHEY and CDR2 SVGAGI. The CDR3 loop reads CASSYLTSATEAFF. CDR3 DNA: TGTGCCAGCAGTTACTTAACCAGTGCCACTGAAGCTTTCTTT.